What follows are 20 T cell receptor beta chains derived from one specimen sequenced in a study of blood T cell repertoires in COVID-19. The table came from immunoSEQ multiplex PCR; TCRdb's copy has only in-frame clones and leaves some out. The sample contains a few hundred thousand clones, roughly four fifths of which appear only once. The sequenced sample was PBMCs or T cells enriched from blood (not recorded which). The receptors derive from a man aged 45 to 65 who had recovered from COVID-19.

V usage is TRBV30 and J usage is TRBJ1-6; 8 nucleotides line up with TRBD1. Germline V gene sequence: CDR1 GTSNPN, CDR2 SVGIG (reference sequence). The CDR3 length is 18 residues. Trimming removed 2 bases from V and 11 bases from J; junction bases left unmatched: 20. CDR3: CAWSPRQGQAPMIPPLHF. The CDR3 bases are TGTGCCTGGAGTCCACGACAGGGACAGGCTCCTATGATACCACCCCTCCACTTT.

The chain recombines TRBV7-3 with TRBJ2-7; weak D call: TRBD2 (5 bases). CDR1 is SGHTA and CDR2 is FQGTGA in the germline V gene. V lost 2 bases to trimming and J lost 8 bases, with 13 bases between them. This CDR3 has 13 residues. The CDR3 coding sequence is TGTGCCAGCAGCTTAGGTCCGGGAAAGCAGCAGTACTTC. Protein product: CASSLGPGKQQYF.

The CDR3 reads CASSLQGSREAFF. CDR3 bases: TGCGCCAGCAGCTTACAGGGTTCGAGGGAAGCTTTCTTT. The gene calls are TRBV5-1 and TRBJ1-1, with D tentatively TRBD1 (6 bases). CDR3 size: 13 residues. The V gene's germline CDR1 is SGHRS and CDR2 YFSETQ. The V and J ends lost 2 bases and 8 bases respectively, with 13 bases between them.

V usage is TRBV19 and J usage is TRBJ2-5; 11 nucleotides line up with TRBD2. Germline lookup yields CDR1 LNHDA and CDR2 SQIVND (reference sequence). With 8 bases clipped from V and 1 base from J, the junction kept 9 bases outside the gene matches. The CDR3 extends over 16 amino acids. The CDR3 is CASSLRTSGSQETQYF. CDR3 sequence (DNA): TGTGCCAGTTCCCTAAGGACTAGCGGGTCCCAAGAGACCCAGTACTTC.

The J gene is TRBJ1-3, the V gene TRBV3-1 (or the pseudogene TRBV3-2), with 7 bases matching TRBD1. This CDR3 comprises 18 residues. Germline CDR1 is LGHDT and CDR2 is YNNKEL (reference sequence). The V segment lost 0 bases and the J segment 0 bases; nucleotides outside the gene matches: 8. For the CDR3, the DNA is TGTGCCAGCAGCCAAGAGGGACAGTCAATGACCTCTGGAAACACCATATATTTT. Translating gives CASSQEGQSMTSGNTIYF.

The V call is TRBV2, the J call TRBJ2-5; D is perhaps TRBD1 (7 bases). V gave up 7 bases and J gave up 1 base, with 16 bases separating them. CDR1 is SNHLY, CDR2 FYNNEI, per germline. The CDR3 loop spans 15 amino acids. CDR3 protein: CASIGRDRAQETQYF. In DNA form, the CDR3 reads TGTGCCAGCATCGGGAGAGACAGGGCCCAAGAGACCCAGTACTTC.

The chain combines TRBV12-5 with TRBJ2-5; 10 bases align to TRBD1. This CDR3 is 15 amino acids long. J was trimmed by 1 base and V by 5 bases; bases with no gene match: 4. The germline V gene encodes CDR1 LGHNT and CDR2 FRNRAP. CDR3 residues: CASGRGQGIQETQYF. Here the CDR3 DNA reads TGTGCTAGTGGTCGGGGACAGGGGATCCAAGAGACCCAGTACTTC.

The rearrangement links TRBV19 to TRBJ1-6; tentative D call: TRBD1 (5 bases). The CDR3 is made up of 13 amino acids. Per the germline V gene, CDR1 is LNHDA and CDR2 is SQIVND (reference sequence). Deletions cut 4 bases from V and 10 bases from J, with 11 bases between. The CDR3 protein is CASSRAGNSPLHF. Here the CDR3 DNA reads TGTGCCAGTAGTAGGGCAGGGAACTCACCCCTCCACTTT. Filled out from reference TRBV19 and TRBJ1-6, the complete variable domain reads DGGITQSPKYLFRKEGQNVTLSCEQNLNHDAMYWYRQDPGQGLRLIYYSQIVNDFQKGDIAEGYSVSREKKESFPLTVTSAQKNPTAFYLCASSRAGNSPLHFGNGTRLTVT.

The chain has TRBV12-3 or TRBV12-4 and TRBJ1-2; D gene uncertain. Trimming cost V 3 bases and J 8 bases, with 13 bases left between them. The CDR3 is 13 amino acids. The DNA of the CDR3 is TGTGCCAGCAGTTTGACCGGGGTCGGGGGCTACACCTTC. Encoded protein: CASSLTGVGGYTF.

V usage is TRBV28 and J usage is TRBJ1-1, with 7 bases identical to TRBD1. Per germline, CDR1 MDHEN and CDR2 SYDVKM. After removal of 2 bases from V and 1 base from J, the junction contained 4 bases not matched to a gene. This CDR3 has 15 residues. The CDR3 DNA sequence: TGTGCCAGCAGTTTAAGGGGGACAGCGAACACTGAAGCTTTCTTT. The encoded protein is CASSLRGTANTEAFF.

The J gene is TRBJ1-5, the V gene TRBV5-5, with no clear D. The CDR3 runs to 14 residues. Germline V gene lookup returns CDR1 SGHKS and CDR2 YYEKEE (reference sequence). The V end lost 1 base, the J end lost 5 bases, and 10 bases lay between the germline ends. The CDR3 DNA reads TGTGCCAGCAGCTTGCCGTCAGGCGATCAGCCCCAGCATTTT. The encoded protein is CASSLPSGDQPQHF. Filled out from reference TRBV5-5 and TRBJ1-5, the complete variable domain reads DAGVTQSPTHLIKTRGQQVTLRCSPISGHKSVSWYQQVLGQGPQFIFQYYEKEERGRGNFPDRFSARQFPNYSSELNVNALLLGDSALYLCASSLPSGDQPQHFGDGTRLSIL.

The rearrangement uses TRBV18 and TRBJ1-6; unclear D gene. V lost 2 bases, J lost 7 bases, and 9 bases lay in between. The germline CDR1 and CDR2 sequences are KGHSH and LQKENI. CDR3 length: 14 residues. In DNA, the CDR3 is TGTGCCAGCTCACCAGGGAGGCAGAATTCACCCCTCCACTTT. Amino acid sequence: CASSPGRQNSPLHF.

The rearrangement links TRBV7-9 to TRBJ2-7; a weak D match, TRBD2 (6 bases). The V and J ends lost 4 bases and 4 bases respectively, with 17 bases between them. This CDR3 contains 15 residues. Germline CDR1 and CDR2: SEHNR and FQNEAQ (reference sequence). CDR3 DNA sequence: TGTGCCAGCAGCTCGACCGGGGACTGGCCATACGAGCAGTACTTC. Protein product: CASSSTGDWPYEQYF.

V is TRBV7-9 and J is TRBJ1-2; D uncertain. Trimming took 10 bases from V and 9 from J, leaving 21 bases between them. The V gene's germline CDR1 is SEHNR and CDR2 FQNEAQ (reference sequence). The CDR3 loop spans 13 amino acids. The CDR3 DNA follows: TGTGCCAACGGCCTGGTGGAGGGAGTGAGCTACACCTTC. Its translation is CANGLVEGVSYTF. Full variable domain (remainder filled in from reference TRBV7-9 and TRBJ1-2): DTGVSQNPRHKITKRGQNVTFRCDPISEHNRLYWYRQTLGQGPEFLTYFQNEAQLEKSRLLSDRFSAERPKGSFSTLEIQRTEQGDSAMYLCANGLVEGVSYTFGSGTRLTVV.

The chain is built from TRBV29-1 and TRBJ2-5, with 10 bases aligning to TRBD1. In germline, CDR1 is SQVTM, CDR2 ANQGSEA. This CDR3 contains 14 residues. Trimming at V came to 8 bases and at J to 5 bases, leaving 11 bases not matched to a gene. The CDR3 coding sequence is TGCAGCCACCTTCGGGACAGGGGTGCGGAGACCCAGTACTTC. Protein: CSHLRDRGAETQYF.

The rearrangement uses TRBV5-4 and TRBJ1-2; 10 bases line up with TRBD1. Trimming at V came to 4 bases and at J to 8 bases, leaving 11 bases not matched to a gene. Germline CDR1 is SGHNT and CDR2 is YYREEE (reference sequence). CDR3 size: 15 residues. The CDR3 here is CASSRDPGQGHGYTF. Here the CDR3 DNA reads TGTGCCAGCAGCCGCGACCCGGGACAGGGGCACGGCTACACCTTC.

The chain carries TRBV18 and TRBJ1-4; D gene unclear. CDR3 length: 16 residues. The germline V and J ends were trimmed by 3 bases and 0 bases, with 11 bases remaining between them. Per the germline V gene, CDR1 is KGHSH and CDR2 is LQKENI. The CDR3 loop reads CASSPRQLATNEKLFF. The CDR3, as DNA: TGTGCCAGCTCACCGAGGCAGCTCGCAACTAATGAAAAACTGTTTTTT.

The chain employs TRBV5-8 and TRBJ1-1, with D perhaps matching TRBD1 (5 bases). Trimming stripped 6 bases from V and 5 bases from J, with 14 bases between. Germline loops: CDR1 SGHTS, CDR2 YDEGEE. The length of the CDR3 is 13 residues. The CDR3 protein is CASTRWRGTEAFF. CDR3 in DNA: TGTGCCAGCACAAGATGGAGGGGTACTGAAGCTTTCTTT.

The genes are TRBV9 and TRBJ2-7, with D perhaps TRBD2 (5 bases). The V and J ends lost 0 bases and 3 bases respectively, with 13 bases between them. The length of the CDR3 is 15 residues. CDR1 and CDR2 from the germline V gene are SGDLS and YYNGEE. The CDR3 spells CASSVVSSANYEQYF. DNA for the CDR3: TGTGCCAGCAGCGTAGTTAGTAGCGCCAACTACGAGCAGTACTTC.

This clone was seen a single time. At one of its ends the junction is not consistent with the germline gene, which may arise from a read error. CDR3 in DNA: TGTGCCAGCAGCGAAGATCTGTTTAGAGCGGGAGATGACGAGCAGTACTTC. It specifies CASSEDLFRAGDDEQYF. The chain carries TRBV4-2 and TRBJ2-7; 8 nucleotides match TRBD2. CDR1 LGHNA and CDR2 YNFKEQ come from the germline V gene. The CDR3 contains 17 residues.